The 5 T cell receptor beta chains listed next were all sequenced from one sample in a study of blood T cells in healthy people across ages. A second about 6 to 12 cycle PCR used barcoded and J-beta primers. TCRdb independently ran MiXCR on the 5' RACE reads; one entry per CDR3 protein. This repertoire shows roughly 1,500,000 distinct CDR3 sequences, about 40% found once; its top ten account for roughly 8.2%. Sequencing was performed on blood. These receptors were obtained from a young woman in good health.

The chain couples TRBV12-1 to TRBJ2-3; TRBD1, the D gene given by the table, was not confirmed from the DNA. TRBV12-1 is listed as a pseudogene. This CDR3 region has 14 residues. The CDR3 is CASSFGGREDTQYF. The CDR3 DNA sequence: TGTGCCAGCAGCTTCGGGGGCCGGGAAGATACGCAGTATTTT.

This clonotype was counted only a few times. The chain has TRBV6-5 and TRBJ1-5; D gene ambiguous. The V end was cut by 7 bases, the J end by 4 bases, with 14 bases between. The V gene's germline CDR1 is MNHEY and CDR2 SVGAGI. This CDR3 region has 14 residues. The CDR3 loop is CASTPVWGNQPQHF. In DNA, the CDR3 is TGTGCCAGCACCCCGGTTTGGGGAAATCAGCCCCAGCATTTT.

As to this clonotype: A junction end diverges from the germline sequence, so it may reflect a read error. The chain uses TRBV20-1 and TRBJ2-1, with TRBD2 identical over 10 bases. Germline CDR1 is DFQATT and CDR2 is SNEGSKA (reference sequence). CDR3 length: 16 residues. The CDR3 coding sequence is TGCAGTGCTAGAGCCCCGAGCGGGAGGGAGGGCAATGAGCGGTTCTTC. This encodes CSARAPSGREGNERFF.

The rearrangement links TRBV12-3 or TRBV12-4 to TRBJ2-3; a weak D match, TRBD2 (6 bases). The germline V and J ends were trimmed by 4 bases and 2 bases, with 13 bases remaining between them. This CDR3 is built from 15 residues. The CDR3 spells CASSWGGEYTDTQYF. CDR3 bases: TGTGCCAGCAGTTGGGGCGGGGAGTACACAGATACGCAGTATTTT.

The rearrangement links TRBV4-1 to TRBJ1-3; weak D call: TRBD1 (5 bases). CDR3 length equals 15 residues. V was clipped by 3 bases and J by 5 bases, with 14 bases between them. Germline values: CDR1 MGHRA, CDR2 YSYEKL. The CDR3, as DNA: TGCGCCAGCAGCCAGGAATCCGGGGGACGAAACACCATATATTTT. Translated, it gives CASSQESGGRNTIYF.